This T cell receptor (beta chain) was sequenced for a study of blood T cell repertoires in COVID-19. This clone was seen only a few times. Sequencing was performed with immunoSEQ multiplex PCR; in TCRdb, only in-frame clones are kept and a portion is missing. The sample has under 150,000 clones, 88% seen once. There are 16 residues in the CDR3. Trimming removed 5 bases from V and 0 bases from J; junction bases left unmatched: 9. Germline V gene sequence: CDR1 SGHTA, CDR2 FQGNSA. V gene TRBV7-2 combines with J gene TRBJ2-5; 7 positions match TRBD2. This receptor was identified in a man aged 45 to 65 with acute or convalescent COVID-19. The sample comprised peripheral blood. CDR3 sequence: CASSATLAVYQETQYF. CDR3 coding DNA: TGTGCCAGCAGCGCAACCCTAGCGGTGTACCAAGAGACCCAGTACTTC.